Following are 15 T cell receptor beta chains from one sample sequenced in a study of T cells in Graves' hyperthyroidism and ophthalmopathy. RNA transcripts were the template for amplifying TCR beta CDR3 regions. During a first-round RT-PCR of the TCR CDR3, the HTBI primer set was used. TCRdb itself ran the multiplex PCR reads through MiXCR, one entry per CDR3 protein. The table has approximately 400,000 distinct CDR3 sequences, around a sixth seen once; the top ten hold 25% to 35%. The source material was blood. Source of these receptors: a woman younger than 30 with Graves' hyperthyroidism that later progressed to Graves' ophthalmopathy.

This clonotype was counted many times. The chain recombines TRBV20-1 with TRBJ2-7; 9 bases agree with TRBD2. Germline lookup yields CDR1 DFQATT and CDR2 SNEGSKA (reference sequence). The V and J ends lost 6 bases and 5 bases, in that order; junction bases with no gene match: 14. CDR3 length: 15 amino acids. The CDR3 reads CSAPLAGGISHEQYF. Written as DNA, the CDR3 is TGCAGTGCGCCCCTGGCGGGAGGGATTTCACACGAGCAGTACTTC.

The genes are TRBV12-3 or TRBV12-4 and TRBJ1-2; D is unresolved. The V end was cut by 1 base, the J end by 8 bases, with 11 bases between. This CDR3 region has 13 residues. The CDR3 DNA sequence: TGTGCCAGCAGTTTAGGGGAAGGAGGGGGCTACACCTTC. It translates to CASSLGEGGGYTF.

V and J are TRBV7-9 and TRBJ2-3, with 9 positions matching TRBD1. CDR3 length equals 14 residues. After removal of 4 bases from V and 5 bases from J, the junction contained 4 bases not matched to a gene. Germline lookup yields CDR1 SEHNR and CDR2 FQNEAQ (reference sequence). CDR3 DNA sequence: TGTGCCAGCAGCTCCGGGACAGGGTTAGATACGCAGTATTTT. It specifies CASSSGTGLDTQYF.

There are many counts of this clonotype. J is TRBJ1-4 and V is TRBV2; D gene ambiguous. Trimming shortened V by 2 bases and J by 8 bases, and 12 bases separated the two germline ends. The germline V gene encodes CDR1 SNHLY and CDR2 FYNNEI. CDR3 size: 14 residues. The chain's CDR3 is CASSEIGLDEKLFF. The CDR3 DNA reads as TGTGCCAGCAGTGAAATAGGGCTGGACGAAAAACTGTTTTTT. Full variable domain (rest looked up from reference TRBV2 and TRBJ1-4): EPEVTQTPSHQVTQMGQEVILRCVPISNHLYFYWYRQILGQKVEFLVSFYNNEISEKSEIFDDQFSVERPDGSNFTLKIRSTKLEDSAMYFCASSEIGLDEKLFFGSGTQLSVL.

This clonotype was seen ten or more times. This chain joins TRBV6-1 and TRBJ1-4; D is unclear. This CDR3 has 11 amino acids. V was clipped by 7 bases and J by 7 bases, with 7 bases between them. From germline, CDR1 is MNHNS and CDR2 SASEGT. CDR3: CASMDGEKLFF. For the CDR3, the DNA is TGTGCCAGCATGGATGGTGAAAAACTGTTTTTT.

This clonotype was detected a few times. The gene calls are TRBV9 and TRBJ1-1, with D possibly TRBD1 on 5 matching bases. The germline V gene encodes CDR1 SGDLS and CDR2 YYNGEE. The CDR3 has 15 residues. V lost 0 bases to trimming and J lost 1 base, with 10 bases between them. CDR3 coding DNA: TGTGCCAGCAGCGTAGATGGCAGGGAGAACACTGAAGCTTTCTTT. Encoded protein: CASSVDGRENTEAFF. The variable domain in full, with the rest retrieved from reference TRBV9 and TRBJ1-1, is DSGVTQTPKHLITATGQRVTLRCSPRSGDLSVYWYQQSLDQGLQFLIQYYNGEERAKGNILERFSAQQFPDLHSELNLSSLELGDSALYFCASSVDGRENTEAFFGQGTRLTVV.

CDR3 region: CASSLMGHTGELFF. CDR3 sequence (DNA): TGTGCCAGCAGTTTAATGGGCCACACCGGGGAGCTGTTTTTT. The chain uses TRBV12-3 or TRBV12-4 and TRBJ2-2; D is undetermined. V dropped 2 bases and J dropped 3 bases, with 7 bases sitting between them. CDR3 length: 14 residues.

The V gene is TRBV7-9, the J gene TRBJ1-2, with D possibly matching TRBD1 (6 bases). V shed 6 bases and J shed 12 bases, with 17 bases lying between them. The CDR3 consists of 12 residues. CDR1 and CDR2 (germline): SEHNR, FQNEAQ (reference sequence). The CDR3 nucleotides are TGTGCCAGCAGTCCGGACAGCCCCAGCAACACCTTC. Protein product: CASSPDSPSNTF.

This clonotype was seen many times. V is TRBV5-1 and J is TRBJ2-1; D is uncertain. Trimming shortened V by 0 bases and J by 3 bases, and 1 base separated the two germline ends. The germline gives CDR1 SGHRS, CDR2 YFSETQ. The CDR3 is made up of 12 amino acids. The CDR3 nucleotides are TGCGCCAGCAGCTTGGACTACAATGAGCAGTTCTTC. As protein: CASSLDYNEQFF.

This clonotype was recorded many times. V usage is TRBV30 and J usage is TRBJ1-1; D is uncertain. Germline-derived CDR1 and CDR2 are GTSNPN and SVGIG (reference sequence). The length of the CDR3 is 13 residues. Trimming took off 5 bases at V and 5 bases at J, with 15 bases between the two ends. The CDR3 DNA sequence: TGTGCCTGGGGCCGGGCCAAGTGGACTGAAGCTTTCTTT. It specifies CAWGRAKWTEAFF.

This clonotype showed up just a few times. The rearrangement joins TRBV5-4 to TRBJ1-2; D is possibly TRBD1 (5 bases). Trimming took 0 bases from V and 4 from J, leaving 22 bases between them. CDR1 and CDR2 (germline): SGHNT, YYREEE (reference sequence). This CDR3 is built from 18 residues. CDR3 in DNA: TGTGCCAGCAGCTTGGAACGAGGGGCAGTCCCTCTCGGCTATGGCTACACCTTC. Translating it yields CASSLERGAVPLGYGYTF.

This clonotype was seen at least ten times. The V call is TRBV3-1, the J call TRBJ2-1; unclear D gene. In germline, CDR1 is LGHDT, CDR2 YNNKEL (reference sequence). Trimming pared 0 bases from V and 6 bases from J, leaving 9 bases between. The CDR3 contains 14 residues. This CDR3 is CASSQELSSNEQFF. The CDR3 DNA follows: TGTGCCAGCAGCCAAGAGCTTTCGAGCAATGAGCAGTTCTTC.

This chain uses TRBV15 with TRBJ2-5; 10 bases are shared with TRBD1. Germline V lookup: CDR1 LNHNV, CDR2 YYDKDF (reference sequence). The J segment lost 7 bases and the V segment lost 1 base, leaving 3 bases of the junction unmatched. The length of the CDR3 is 14 residues. In DNA form, the CDR3 reads TGTGCCACCAGCAGAGCAGGACAGGGGGTGACCCAGTACTTC. It encodes CATSRAGQGVTQYF.

Many counts were recorded for this clonotype. The junction departs from germline at one end; a sequencing error may be responsible. The chain couples TRBV5-1 to TRBJ1-1; D gene uncertain. CDR1 and CDR2 (germline): SGHRS, YFSETQ. This CDR3 comprises 13 residues. The CDR3 nucleotides are TGTGCCAGCAGCTTGGGGAGGGACACTGAAGCTTTCTTT. Amino acid sequence: CASSLGRDTEAFF. The full variable domain, completed using reference TRBV5-1 and TRBJ1-1, is KAGVTQTPRYLIKTRGQQVTLSCSPISGHRSVSWYQQTPGQGLQFLFEYFSETQRNKGNFPGRFSGRQFSNSRSEMNVSTLELGDSALYLCASSLGRDTEAFFGQGTRLTVV.

About this clonotype itself: This sequence may be a read error, since a much larger clone differs from it by one base. The chain recombines TRBV9 with TRBJ2-7; 7 nucleotides align to TRBD2. The CDR3 loop spans 12 amino acids. Trimming at V came to 4 bases and at J to 7 bases, leaving 5 bases not matched to a gene. Germline lookup yields CDR1 SGDLS and CDR2 YYNGEE. CDR3 DNA: TGTGCCAGCAGCCGGACTAGTCTGGAGCAGTACTTC. It translates to CASSRTSLEQYF.